Described below is a single TCR beta chain sequence and its context. This entry belongs to a study of T cells in localized non-small cell lung cancer. Germline V lookup: CDR1 MGHRA, CDR2 YSYEKL. Losses at the gene ends were 2 bases for V and 4 bases for J; bases not matched to a gene: 14. This CDR3 is built from 19 residues. Profiling relied on immunoSEQ multiplex PCR, and the TCRdb table lists in-frame clones only, not all of them. Among some 22,000 clones, approximately 88% were seen once, and the ten largest hold 2% to 3%. This material consisted of peripheral blood, taken before any cancer treatment. The gene calls are TRBV4-1 and TRBJ1-5, with TRBD1 identical over 10 bases. This sequence was found in a man aged 40 to 70 with stage I lung adenocarcinoma. The CDR3 spells CASSQRRGQGVHTNQPQHF. DNA for the CDR3: TGCGCCAGCAGCCAAAGAAGAGGACAGGGGGTCCACACTAATCAGCCCCAGCATTTT.